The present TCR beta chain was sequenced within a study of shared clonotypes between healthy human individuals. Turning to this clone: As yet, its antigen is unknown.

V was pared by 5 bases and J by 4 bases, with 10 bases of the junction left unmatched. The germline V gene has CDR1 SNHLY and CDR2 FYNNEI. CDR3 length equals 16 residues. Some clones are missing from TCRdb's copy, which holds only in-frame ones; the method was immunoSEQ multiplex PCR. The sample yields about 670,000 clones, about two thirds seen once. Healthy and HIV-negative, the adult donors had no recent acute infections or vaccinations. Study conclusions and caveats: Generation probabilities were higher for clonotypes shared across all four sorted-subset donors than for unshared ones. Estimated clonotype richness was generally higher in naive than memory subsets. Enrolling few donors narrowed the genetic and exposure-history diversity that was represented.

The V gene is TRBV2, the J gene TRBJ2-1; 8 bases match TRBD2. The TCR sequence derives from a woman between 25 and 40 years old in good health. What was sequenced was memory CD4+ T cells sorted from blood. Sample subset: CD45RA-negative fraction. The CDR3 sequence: CASSSPGTRWYNEQFF. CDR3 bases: TGTGCCAGCAGTTCCCCCGGGACTAGATGGTACAATGAGCAGTTCTTC.